The clone carrying this T cell receptor (beta chain) appeared once. Antigen unknown. Sequencing used immunoSEQ multiplex PCR; TCRdb keeps in-frame clones, though not all of them. Here the sample spans 98,000 or so clones, over 85% being singletons. This specimen belongs to a study of T cell responses to AZD1222 COVID-19 vaccine. Points from the study as a whole: Repertoire collection took place solely once the T cell response had peaked. Reportedly, nearly half of unique spike TCRs recognized epitopes outside B.1.351/B.1.1.7 mutations. Seropositivity was recorded at baseline in only a handful of AZD1222 recipients. Vaccine-related CD4 TCRs covered spike, predominating at 160-218 and 743-854.

This receptor was identified in an adult in good health. The sequencing used peripheral blood, collected on day 0 of AZD1222 vaccination.

This CDR3 reads CASRRTANYGYTF. CDR3 sequence (DNA): TGTGCCAGCAGGCGAACGGCTAACTATGGCTACACCTTC. This chain joins TRBV5-5 and TRBJ1-2; D gene unclear. Germline lookup yields CDR1 SGHKS and CDR2 YYEKEE (reference sequence). The length of the CDR3 is 13 residues. V lost 5 bases and J lost 0, with 8 bases in between.